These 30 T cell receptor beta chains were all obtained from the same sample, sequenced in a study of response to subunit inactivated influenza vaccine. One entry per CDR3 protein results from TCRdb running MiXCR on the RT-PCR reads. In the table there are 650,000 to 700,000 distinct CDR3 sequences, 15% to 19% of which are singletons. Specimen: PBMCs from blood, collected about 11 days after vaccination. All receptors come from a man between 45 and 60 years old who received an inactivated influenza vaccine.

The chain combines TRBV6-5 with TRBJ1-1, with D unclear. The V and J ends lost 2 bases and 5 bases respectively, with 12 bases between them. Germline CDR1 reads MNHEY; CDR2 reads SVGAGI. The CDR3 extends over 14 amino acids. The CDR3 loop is CASSYPTGKTEAFF. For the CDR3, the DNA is TGTGCCAGCAGTTACCCCACCGGGAAGACTGAAGCTTTCTTT.

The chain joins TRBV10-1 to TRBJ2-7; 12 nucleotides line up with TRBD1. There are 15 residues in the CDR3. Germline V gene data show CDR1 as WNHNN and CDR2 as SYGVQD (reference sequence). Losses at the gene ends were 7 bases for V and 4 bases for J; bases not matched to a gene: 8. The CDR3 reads CASTTGQGAPYEQYF. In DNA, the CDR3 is TGCGCCAGCACTACGGGACAGGGGGCCCCTTACGAGCAGTACTTC.

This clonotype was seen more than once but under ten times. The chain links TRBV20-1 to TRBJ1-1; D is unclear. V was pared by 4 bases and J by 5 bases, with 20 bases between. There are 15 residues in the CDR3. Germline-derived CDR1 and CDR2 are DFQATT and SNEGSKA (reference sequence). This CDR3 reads CSAIPPMGLETEAFF. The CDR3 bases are TGCAGTGCTATACCTCCGATGGGCTTGGAGACTGAAGCTTTCTTT.

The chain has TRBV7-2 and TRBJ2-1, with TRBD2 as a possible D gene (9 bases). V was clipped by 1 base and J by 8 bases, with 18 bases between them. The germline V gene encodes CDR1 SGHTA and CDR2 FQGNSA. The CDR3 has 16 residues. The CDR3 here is CASSLGLAGQVHEQFF. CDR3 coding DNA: TGTGCCAGCAGCTTAGGGCTAGCGGGACAGGTACATGAGCAGTTCTTC. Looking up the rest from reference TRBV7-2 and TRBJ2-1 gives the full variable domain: GAGVSQSPSNKVTEKGKDVELRCDPISGHTALYWYRQSLGQGLEFLIYFQGNSAPDKSGLPSDRFSAERTGGSVSTLTIQRTQQEDSAVYLCASSLGLAGQVHEQFFGPGTRLTVL.

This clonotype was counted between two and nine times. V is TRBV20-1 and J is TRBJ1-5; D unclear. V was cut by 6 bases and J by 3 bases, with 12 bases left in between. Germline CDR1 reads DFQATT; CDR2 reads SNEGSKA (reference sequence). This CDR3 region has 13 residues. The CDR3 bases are TGCAGTGCGCGGGTAACGGCCAATCAGCCCCAGCATTTT. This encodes CSARVTANQPQHF.

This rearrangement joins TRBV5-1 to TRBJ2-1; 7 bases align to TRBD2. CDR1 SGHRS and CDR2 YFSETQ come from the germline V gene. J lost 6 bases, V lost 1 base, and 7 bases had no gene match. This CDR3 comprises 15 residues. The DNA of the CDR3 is TGCGCCAGCAGCTTGATGGCGGGAGCCGGCAATGAGCAGTTCTTC. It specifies CASSLMAGAGNEQFF.

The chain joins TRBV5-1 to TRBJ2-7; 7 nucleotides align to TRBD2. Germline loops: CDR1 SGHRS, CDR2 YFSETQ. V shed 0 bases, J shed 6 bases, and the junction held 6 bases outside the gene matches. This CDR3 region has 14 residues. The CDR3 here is CASSLEGGTSEQYF. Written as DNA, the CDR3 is TGCGCCAGCAGCTTGGAGGGAGGGACTTCCGAGCAGTACTTC.

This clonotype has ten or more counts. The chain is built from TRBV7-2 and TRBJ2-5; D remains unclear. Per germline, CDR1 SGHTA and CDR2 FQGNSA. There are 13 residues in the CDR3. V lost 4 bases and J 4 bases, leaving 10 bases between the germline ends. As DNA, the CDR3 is TGTGCCAGCAGCTGGGCCAAAAGAGAGACCCAGTACTTC. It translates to CASSWAKRETQYF.

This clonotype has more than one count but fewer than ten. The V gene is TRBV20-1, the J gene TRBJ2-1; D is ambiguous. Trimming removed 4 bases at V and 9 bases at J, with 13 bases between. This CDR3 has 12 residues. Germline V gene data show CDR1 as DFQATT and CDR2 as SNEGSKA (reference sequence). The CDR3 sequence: CSAMPDSSEQFF. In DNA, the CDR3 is TGCAGTGCTATGCCTGATAGCAGTGAGCAGTTCTTC.

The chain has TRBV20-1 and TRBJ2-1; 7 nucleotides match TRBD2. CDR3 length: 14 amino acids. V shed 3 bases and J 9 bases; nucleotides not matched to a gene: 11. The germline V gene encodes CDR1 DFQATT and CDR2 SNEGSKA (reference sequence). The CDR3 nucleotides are TGCAGTGCTAGTGATGCGGGGTCGGGGGGTGAGCAGTTCTTC. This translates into CSASDAGSGGEQFF.

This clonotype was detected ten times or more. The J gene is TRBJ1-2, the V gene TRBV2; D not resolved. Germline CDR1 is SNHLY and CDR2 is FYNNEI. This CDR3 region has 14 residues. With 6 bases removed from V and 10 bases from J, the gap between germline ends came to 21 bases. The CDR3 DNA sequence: TGTGCCAGCAGCCCCCTTGTGGAGGGCGGTGACTACACCTTC. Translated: CASSPLVEGGDYTF.

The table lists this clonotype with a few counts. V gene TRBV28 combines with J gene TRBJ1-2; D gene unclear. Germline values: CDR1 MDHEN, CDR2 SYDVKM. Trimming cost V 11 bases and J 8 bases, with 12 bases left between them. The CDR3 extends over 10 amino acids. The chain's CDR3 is CAARGEGYTF. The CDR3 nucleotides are TGTGCCGCTCGTGGTGAGGGCTACACCTTC.

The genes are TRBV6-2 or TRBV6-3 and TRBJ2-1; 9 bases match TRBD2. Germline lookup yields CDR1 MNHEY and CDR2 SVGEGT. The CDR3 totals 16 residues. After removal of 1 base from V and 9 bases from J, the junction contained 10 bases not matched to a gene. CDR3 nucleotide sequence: TGTGCCAGCAGTTACTACGCTAGCGGGATAGATAGTGAGCAGTTCTTC. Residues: CASSYYASGIDSEQFF.

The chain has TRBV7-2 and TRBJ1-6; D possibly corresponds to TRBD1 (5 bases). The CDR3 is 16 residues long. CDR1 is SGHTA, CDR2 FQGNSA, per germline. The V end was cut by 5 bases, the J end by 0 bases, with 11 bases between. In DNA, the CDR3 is TGTGCCAGCAGCCCGTCGGGGGGCTCCTATAATTCACCCCTCCACTTT. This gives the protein CASSPSGGSYNSPLHF.

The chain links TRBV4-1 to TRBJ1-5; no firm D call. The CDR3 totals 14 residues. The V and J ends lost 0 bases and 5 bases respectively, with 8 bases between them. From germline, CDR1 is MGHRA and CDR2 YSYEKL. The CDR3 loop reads CASSQEAAHQPQHF. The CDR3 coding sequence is TGCGCCAGCAGCCAAGAGGCAGCACATCAGCCCCAGCATTTT.

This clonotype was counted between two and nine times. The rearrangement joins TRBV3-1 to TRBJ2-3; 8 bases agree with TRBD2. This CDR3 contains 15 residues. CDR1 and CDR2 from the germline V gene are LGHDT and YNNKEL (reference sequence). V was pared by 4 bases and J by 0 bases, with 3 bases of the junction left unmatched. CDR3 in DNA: TGTGCCAGCAGCCCGGGAGGGATTAGCACAGATACGCAGTATTTT. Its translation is CASSPGGISTDTQYF.

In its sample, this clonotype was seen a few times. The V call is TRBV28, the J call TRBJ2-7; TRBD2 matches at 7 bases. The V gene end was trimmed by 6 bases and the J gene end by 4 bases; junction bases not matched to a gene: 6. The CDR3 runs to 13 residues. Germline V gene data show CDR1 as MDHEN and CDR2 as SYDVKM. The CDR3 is CASRPGGFYEQYF. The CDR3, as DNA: TGTGCCAGCAGGCCGGGAGGCTTTTACGAGCAGTACTTC.

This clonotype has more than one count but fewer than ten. The CDR3 DNA follows: TGCAGTGCTAGAATGGGACTCAATGAGCAGTTCTTC. It specifies CSARMGLNEQFF. This chain connects TRBV20-1 to TRBJ2-1; D might be TRBD2 (6 bases). Trimming took 2 bases from V and 6 from J, leaving 8 bases between them. CDR1 DFQATT and CDR2 SNEGSKA come from the germline V gene (reference sequence). The CDR3 is made up of 12 amino acids.

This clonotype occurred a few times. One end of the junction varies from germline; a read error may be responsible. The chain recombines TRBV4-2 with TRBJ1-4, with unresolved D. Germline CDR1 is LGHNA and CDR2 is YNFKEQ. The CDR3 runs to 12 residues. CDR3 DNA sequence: TGTGCCAGCAGCCAAGAGTTTGGGGATCATCTCTTT. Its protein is CASSQEFGDHLF.

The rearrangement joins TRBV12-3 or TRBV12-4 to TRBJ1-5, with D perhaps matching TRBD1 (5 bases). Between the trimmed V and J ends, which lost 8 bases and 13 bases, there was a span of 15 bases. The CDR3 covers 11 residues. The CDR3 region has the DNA TGTGCCAGCGGAAGGGGCCCCCCGCAGCATTTT. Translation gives CASGRGPPQHF.

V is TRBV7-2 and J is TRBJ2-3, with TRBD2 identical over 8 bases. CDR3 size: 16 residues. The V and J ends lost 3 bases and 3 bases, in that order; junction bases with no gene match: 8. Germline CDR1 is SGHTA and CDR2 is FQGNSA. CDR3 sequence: CASSFSGEAATDTQYF. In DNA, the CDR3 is TGTGCCAGCAGCTTTAGCGGGGAGGCCGCGACAGATACGCAGTATTTT. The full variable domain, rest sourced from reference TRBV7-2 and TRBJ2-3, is GAGVSQSPSNKVTEKGKDVELRCDPISGHTALYWYRQSLGQGLEFLIYFQGNSAPDKSGLPSDRFSAERTGGSVSTLTIQRTQQEDSAVYLCASSFSGEAATDTQYFGPGTRLTVL.

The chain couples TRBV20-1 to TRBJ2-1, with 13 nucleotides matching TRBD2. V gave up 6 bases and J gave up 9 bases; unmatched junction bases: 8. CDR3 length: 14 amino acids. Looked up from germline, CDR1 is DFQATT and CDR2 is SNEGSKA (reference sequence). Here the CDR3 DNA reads TGCAGTGCGCCTACTAGCGGGAGGGCCGGTGAGCAGTTCTTC. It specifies CSAPTSGRAGEQFF.

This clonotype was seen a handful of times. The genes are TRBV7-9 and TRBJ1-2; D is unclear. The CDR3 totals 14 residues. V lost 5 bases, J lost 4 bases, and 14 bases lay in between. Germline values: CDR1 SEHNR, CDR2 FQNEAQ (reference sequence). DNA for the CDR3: TGTGCCAGCAGCCCAGTTGGAGGTAGCTATGGCTACACCTTC. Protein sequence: CASSPVGGSYGYTF.

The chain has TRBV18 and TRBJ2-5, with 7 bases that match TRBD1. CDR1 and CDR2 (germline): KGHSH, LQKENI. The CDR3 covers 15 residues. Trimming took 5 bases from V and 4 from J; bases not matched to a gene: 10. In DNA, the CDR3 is TGTGCCAGCTCATCAAGACAGGGCCCCCGAGAGACCCAGTACTTC. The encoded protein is CASSSRQGPRETQYF.

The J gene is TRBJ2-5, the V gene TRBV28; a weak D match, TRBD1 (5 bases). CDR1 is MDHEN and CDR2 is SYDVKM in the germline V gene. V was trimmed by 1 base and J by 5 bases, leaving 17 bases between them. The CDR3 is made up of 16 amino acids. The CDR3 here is CASSLSLSGQRETQYF. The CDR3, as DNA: TGTGCCAGCAGTTTATCGCTGTCAGGGCAACGGGAGACCCAGTACTTC. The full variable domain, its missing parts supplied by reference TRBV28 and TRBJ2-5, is DVKVTQSSRYLVKRTGEKVFLECVQDMDHENMFWYRQDPGLGLRLIYFSYDVKMKEKGDIPEGYSVSREKKERFSLILESASTNQTSMYLCASSLSLSGQRETQYFGPGTRLLVL.

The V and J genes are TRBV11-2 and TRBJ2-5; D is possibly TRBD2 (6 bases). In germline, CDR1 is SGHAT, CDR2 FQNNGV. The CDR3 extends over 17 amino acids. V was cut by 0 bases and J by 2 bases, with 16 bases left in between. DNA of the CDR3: TGTGCCAGCAGCTTAGATTCCCCGGGACTCATACAAGAGACCCAGTACTTC. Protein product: CASSLDSPGLIQETQYF.

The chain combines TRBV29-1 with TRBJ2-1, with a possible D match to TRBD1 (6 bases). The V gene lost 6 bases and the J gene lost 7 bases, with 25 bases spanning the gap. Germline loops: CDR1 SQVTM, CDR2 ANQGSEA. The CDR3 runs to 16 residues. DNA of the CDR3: TGCAGCGTCGAAAAACTTCCCGCAGGGGTGGGGAATGAGCAGTTCTTC. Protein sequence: CSVEKLPAGVGNEQFF.

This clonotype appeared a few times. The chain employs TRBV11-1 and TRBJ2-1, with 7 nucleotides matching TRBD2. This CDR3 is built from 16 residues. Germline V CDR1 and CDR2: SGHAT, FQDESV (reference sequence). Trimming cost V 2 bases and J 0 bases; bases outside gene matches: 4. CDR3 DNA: TGTGCCAGCAGCTTAAGCCCTAGCGGCTCCTACAATGAGCAGTTCTTC. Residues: CASSLSPSGSYNEQFF.

The CDR3 spells CASSYGVAGNGNTIYF. The CDR3 DNA is TGTGCCAGCAGTTACGGCGTGGCGGGGAATGGAAACACCATATATTTT. J is TRBJ1-3 and V is TRBV6-5; D gene uncertain. The CDR3 spans 16 residues. Germline CDR1 MNHEY, CDR2 SVGAGI. V was shortened by 2 bases and J by 3 bases, with 14 bases between the two germline ends.

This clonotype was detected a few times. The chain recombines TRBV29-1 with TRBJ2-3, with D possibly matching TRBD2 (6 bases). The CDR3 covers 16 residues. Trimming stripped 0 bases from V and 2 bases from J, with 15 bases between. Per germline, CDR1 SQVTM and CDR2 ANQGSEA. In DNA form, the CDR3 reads TGCAGCGTTGAAGAGGGGTATAGCGGATTCACAGATACGCAGTATTTT. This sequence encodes CSVEEGYSGFTDTQYF.